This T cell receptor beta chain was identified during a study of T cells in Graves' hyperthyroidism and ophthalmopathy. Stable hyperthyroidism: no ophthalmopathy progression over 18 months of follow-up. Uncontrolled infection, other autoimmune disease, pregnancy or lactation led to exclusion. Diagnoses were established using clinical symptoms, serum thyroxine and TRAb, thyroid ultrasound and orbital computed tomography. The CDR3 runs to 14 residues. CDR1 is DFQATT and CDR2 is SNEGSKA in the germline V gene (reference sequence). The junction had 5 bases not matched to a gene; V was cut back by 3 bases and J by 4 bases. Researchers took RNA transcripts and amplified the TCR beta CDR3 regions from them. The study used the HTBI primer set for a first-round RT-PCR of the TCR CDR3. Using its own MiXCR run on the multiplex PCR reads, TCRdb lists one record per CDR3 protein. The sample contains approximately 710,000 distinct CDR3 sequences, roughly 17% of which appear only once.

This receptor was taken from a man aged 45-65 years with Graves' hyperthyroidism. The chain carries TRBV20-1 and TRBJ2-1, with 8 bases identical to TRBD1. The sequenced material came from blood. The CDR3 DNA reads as TGCAGTGCTAGGCGGGACAGGATTTACAATGAGCAGTTCTTC. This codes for CSARRDRIYNEQFF.